Below are 23 T cell receptor beta chains sequenced from a single sample in a study of T cell clonality in common variable immunodeficiency. Whole-study findings and limits: In common variable immunodeficiency, TCR beta chains reportedly carried fewer deletions and N-nucleotide insertions.

These TCRs are of unknown antigen specificity. TCRdb keeps only in-frame clones here, not all; method: immunoSEQ multiplex PCR. In total the sample includes about 18,000 clones, none of them seen once. Material for sequencing was peripheral blood mononuclear cells. The receptors derive from a human donor with common variable immunodeficiency.

This clone was found many times. The CDR3 end lies 3 residues beyond the end of the read and is filled in from the germline J gene. The chain recombines TRBV5-6 with TRBJ1-4; perhaps TRBD1 as D (6 bases). The V end lost 3 bases, the J end lost 10 bases, and 16 bases lay between the germline ends. The germline V gene has CDR1 SGHDT and CDR2 YYEEEE. This CDR3 contains 14 residues. CDR3 DNA, as far as it was read: TGTGCCAGCAGCTCCAGGGGCGACGTAGGAAAA. Its protein product is CASSSRGDVGK. The whole CDR3 sequence is CASSSRGDVGKLFF.

This clone was detected many times. The read falls 3 residues short of the CDR3 end, and the missing part is taken from the germline J gene. The chain is built from TRBV5-1 and TRBJ2-7; D may be TRBD2 (5 bases). The CDR3 consists of 13 residues. The V gene lost 2 bases and the J gene lost 4 bases, with 10 bases spanning the gap. CDR1 SGHRS and CDR2 YFSETQ come from the germline V gene. The CDR3 loop is CASSLGLEYEQYF. Incomplete CDR3 DNA: TGCGCCAGCAGCTTAGGACTCGAATACGAG.

On this clone: Coverage ceases 3 residues before the CDR3 finishes, and the germline J gene fills in the end. The V call is TRBV6-1, the J call TRBJ2-1, with D perhaps TRBD1 (5 bases). The germline CDR1 and CDR2 sequences are MNHNS and SASEGT. This CDR3 comprises 15 residues. Between the trimmed V and J ends, which lost 2 bases and 8 bases, there was a span of 16 bases. The CDR3 here is CASSESRSMGHEQFF. Partial CDR3 DNA: TGTGCCAGCAGTGAATCCAGGTCCATGGGGCATGAG.

This clone has a handful of counts. Read data end 3 residues before the CDR3 end; the end is taken from the germline J gene. The chain has TRBV2 and TRBJ2-3; 7 bases align to TRBD1. V was pared by 4 bases and J by 7 bases, with 5 bases of the junction left unmatched. The CDR3 loop spans 13 amino acids. Germline V lookup: CDR1 SNHLY, CDR2 FYNNEI. The CDR3 DNA, read in part, is TGTGCCAGCAGTGGTGGGACAGCCTATACG. Its protein product is CASSGGTAYT. In full, the CDR3 reads CASSGGTAYTQYF.

This clone was observed at least ten times. The DNA ends 3 residues before the CDR3 does, and the rest of the CDR3 is filled in from the germline J gene. The chain is built from TRBV5-1 and TRBJ1-2; 9 positions agree with TRBD1. In germline, CDR1 is SGHRS, CDR2 YFSETQ. CDR3 length equals 15 residues. CDR3 sequence: CASSIGDRGVGGYTF. The part of the CDR3 DNA that was read is TGCGCCAGCAGCATCGGTGACAGGGGGGTTGGAGGC.

This clone occurred many times. The read terminates 3 residues ahead of where the CDR3 ends, so the germline J gene completes it. The chain is built from TRBV19 and TRBJ1-6; 7 bases agree with TRBD1. Trimming took 5 bases from V and 7 from J; bases not matched to a gene: 17. CDR1 LNHDA and CDR2 SQIVND come from the germline V gene (reference sequence). The CDR3 covers 18 residues. The CDR3 here is CASSPGQPHTKKNSPLHF. The DNA read from the CDR3 is TGTGCCAGTAGTCCGGGACAGCCACATACCAAAAAGAATTCACCC.

This clone came up many times. The read finishes 3 residues shy of the CDR3 end, and the germline J gene is used to complete it. V usage is TRBV30 and J usage is TRBJ2-7; 8 bases map to TRBD1. This CDR3 has 13 residues. V dropped 7 bases and J dropped 3; count of bases not matched to a gene: 8. CDR1 is GTSNPN and CDR2 is SVGIG in the germline V gene (reference sequence). CDR3 bases read: TGTGCCTCTGACAGGGGCGGGATCTACGAG. Its translation: CASDRGGIYE. The CDR3 reads in full as CASDRGGIYEQYF.

This clone was detected ten times or more. Read data end 3 residues before the CDR3 end; the end is taken from the germline J gene. The gene calls are TRBV7-8 and TRBJ2-7; 14 positions agree with TRBD2. Germline CDR1 reads SGHVS; CDR2 reads FQNEAQ. The CDR3 loop spans 16 amino acids. Trimming cost V 4 bases and J 6 bases; bases outside gene matches: 8. Incomplete CDR3 DNA: TGTGCCAGCAGCTCCCTGGGACTAGCGGGAGTAGGCGAG. This encodes CASSSLGLAGVGE. The whole CDR3 sequence is CASSSLGLAGVGEQYF.

The sample holds many counts of this clone. The CDR3 goes on 3 residues after the read ends, and that part is filled in from the germline J gene. This rearrangement joins TRBV19 to TRBJ2-5; TRBD2 is a possible D gene (6 bases). The V gene's germline CDR1 is LNHDA and CDR2 SQIVND (reference sequence). This CDR3 has 15 residues. Trimming took off 6 bases at V and 5 bases at J, with 19 bases between the two ends. CDR3 protein: CASSSPGLSSETQYF. Partial CDR3 DNA: TGTGCCAGTAGCTCTCCGGGACTTTCGTCGGAGACC.

At least ten counts were recorded for this clone. The read ends 3 residues before the CDR3 terminus; that terminus is restored from the germline J gene. Distinct nucleotide sequences in the sample also encode this CDR3. The chain is built from TRBV7-9 and TRBJ1-1; 7 bases are shared with TRBD1. J lost 2 bases, V lost 4 bases, and 4 bases had no gene match. The length of the CDR3 is 14 residues. The germline gives CDR1 SEHNR, CDR2 FQNEAQ (reference sequence). This chain's CDR3 is CASSSGQTNTEAFF. CDR3 DNA (partial): TGTGCCAGCAGCTCGGGACAGACAAACACTGAA.

This clone occurred many times. The read ends 3 residues before the CDR3 terminus; that terminus is restored from the germline J gene. V gene TRBV5-1 combines with J gene TRBJ1-6; perhaps TRBD1 as D (5 bases). There are 15 residues in the CDR3. Trimming pared 3 bases from V and 7 bases from J, leaving 14 bases between. CDR1 and CDR2 from the germline V gene are SGHRS and YFSETQ. This CDR3 reads CASSYGHGGNSPLHF. The covered CDR3 bases are TGCGCCAGCAGCTATGGACACGGAGGCAATTCACCC. Drawing the rest from reference TRBV5-1 and TRBJ1-6, the complete variable domain is KAGVTQTPRYLIKTRGQQVTLSCSPISGHRSVSWYQQTPGQGLQFLFEYFSETQRNKGNFPGRFSGRQFSNSRSEMNVSTLELGDSALYLCASSYGHGGNSPLHFGNGTRLTVT.

A few counts support this clone. The CDR3 end is not reached by the read, which stops 3 residues before it; the germline J gene fills it in. The rearrangement joins TRBV7-9 to TRBJ2-4; D unresolved. The V and J ends lost 1 base and 5 bases respectively, with 9 bases between them. The CDR3 is 14 amino acids. From germline, CDR1 is SEHNR and CDR2 FQNEAQ (reference sequence). The chain's CDR3 is CASSLDGNQNIQYF. CDR3 DNA, as far as it was read: TGTGCCAGCAGCTTAGATGGCAACCAAAACATT.

This clone was picked up a small number of times. The DNA ends 3 residues before the CDR3 does, and the rest of the CDR3 is filled in from the germline J gene. The chain joins TRBV2 to TRBJ2-5; D is unclear. Germline CDR1 reads SNHLY; CDR2 reads FYNNEI. V shed 7 bases and J shed 5 bases, with 8 bases lying between them. This CDR3 comprises 11 residues. The CDR3 sequence is CASIRYETQYF. The CDR3 bases that were read are TGTGCCAGCATCCGGTACGAGACC.

On this clone itself: Coverage ceases 3 residues before the CDR3 finishes, and the germline J gene fills in the end. The rearrangement uses TRBV6-1 and TRBJ1-2; no clear D. Germline V CDR1 and CDR2: MNHNS, SASEGT. The CDR3 runs 14 residues. The part of the CDR3 DNA that was read is TGTGCCAGCAGTGAAGCGGGCCTTGGAGGCGGC. It yields the protein CASSEAGLGGG. The CDR3 reads in full as CASSEAGLGGGYTF.

This clone was seen repeatedly, ten times or more. The read stops 3 residues short of the end of the CDR3; the missing end is completed from the germline J gene. This rearrangement joins TRBV7-2 to TRBJ2-1; tentatively, D is TRBD2 (5 bases). CDR1 and CDR2 (germline): SGHTA, FQGNSA. Trimming took off 2 bases at V and 6 bases at J, with 8 bases between the two ends. This CDR3 region has 13 residues. The part of the CDR3 DNA that was read is TGTGCCAGCAGCTTATTAGCGAGCAATGAG. Translating gives CASSLLASNE. The full CDR3 protein is CASSLLASNEQFF.

This clone was counted ten times or more. Read data end 3 residues before the CDR3 end; the end is taken from the germline J gene. The chain employs TRBV28 and TRBJ1-5; D not resolved. The CDR3 is made up of 15 amino acids. Trimming took off 0 bases at V and 4 bases at J, with 10 bases between the two ends. Germline CDR1 reads MDHEN; CDR2 reads SYDVKM. CDR3 loop: CASSLWARLNQPQHF. The sequenced CDR3 bases are TGTGCCAGCAGTTTATGGGCCAGACTAAATCAGCCC.

This clone was observed at least ten times. The CDR3 goes on 3 residues after the read ends, and that part is filled in from the germline J gene. J is TRBJ2-3 and V is TRBV30; 7 nucleotides line up with TRBD2. Germline V gene data show CDR1 as GTSNPN and CDR2 as SVGIG (reference sequence). The CDR3 spans 15 residues. The trim removed 5 bases at V and 6 bases at J, leaving 14 bases unmatched. Incomplete CDR3 DNA: TGTGCCTGGGGGACTCGGGCGGGAGTCCGCGATACG. This encodes CAWGTRAGVRDT. The whole CDR3 region reads CAWGTRAGVRDTQYF.

In this sample, this clone turned up many times. The read gets to within 3 residues of the CDR3 end, and the germline J gene fills in the rest. The chain employs TRBV6-2 or TRBV6-3 and TRBJ1-5; D possibly corresponds to TRBD1 (5 bases). This CDR3 spans 15 amino acids. V was clipped by 3 bases and J by 7 bases, with 16 bases between them. CDR1 and CDR2 from the germline V gene are MNHEY and SVGEGT. CDR3 region: CASSYSRGAQQPQHF. Incomplete CDR3 DNA: TGTGCCAGCAGTTATTCTCGCGGGGCACAGCAGCCC.

This clone was seen at least ten times. The CDR3 end is not reached by the read, which stops 3 residues before it; the germline J gene fills it in. This chain links TRBV7-2 with TRBJ2-1, with TRBD1 matching 9 bases. The junction had 5 bases not matched to a gene; V was cut back by 0 bases and J by 8 bases. The length of the CDR3 is 15 residues. The germline CDR1 and CDR2 sequences are SGHTA and FQGNSA. The CDR3 loop reads CASSLALDRGHEQFF. Partial CDR3 DNA: TGTGCCAGCAGCTTAGCGTTGGACAGGGGCCATGAG.

This clone showed up many times. The CDR3 end falls 3 residues outside the read, so it is completed with the germline J gene. The V gene is TRBV5-1, the J gene TRBJ1-1, with 7 positions matching TRBD1. The junction had 4 bases not matched to a gene; V was cut back by 1 base and J by 1 base. The CDR3 sequence is 15 residues long. Germline CDR1 SGHRS, CDR2 YFSETQ. This CDR3 reads CASSLSNRGNTEAFF. The sequenced part of the CDR3 DNA is TGCGCCAGCAGCTTGTCGAACAGGGGGAACACTGAA.

This clone was counted many times. CDR3 loop: CASSVGTERPRSSYEQYF. The sequenced CDR3 bases are TGTGCCAGCAGTGTGGGGACAGAGCGGCCTAGGAGCTCCTACGAG. The chain has TRBV2 and TRBJ2-7, with 7 bases aligning to TRBD1. The CDR3 goes on 3 residues after the read ends, and that part is filled in from the germline J gene. Unmatched junction bases numbered 15, after V lost 4 bases and J lost 0 bases. The length of the CDR3 is 18 residues. Germline lookup yields CDR1 SNHLY and CDR2 FYNNEI.

In this sample, this clone turned up many times. The read ends 3 residues early relative to the CDR3; the germline J gene fills the gap. The genes are TRBV30 and TRBJ2-3; D remains ambiguous. CDR1 and CDR2 (germline): GTSNPN, SVGIG (reference sequence). The length of the CDR3 is 13 residues. The sequenced CDR3 bases are TGTGCCTGGAGTGTCTGGCCTCCCGAGACG. As protein: CAWSVWPPET. The complete CDR3 sequence is CAWSVWPPETQYF.

This clone was seen repeatedly, ten times or more. The read terminates 3 residues before the CDR3 end, so the remaining end is supplied by the germline J gene. V usage is TRBV10-1 and J usage is TRBJ1-1; the match to TRBD1 covers 10 bases. The CDR3 consists of 15 residues. Trimming at V came to 7 bases and at J to 7 bases, leaving 12 bases not matched to a gene. Germline CDR1 WNHNN, CDR2 SYGVQD (reference sequence). The CDR3: CASTPLGQGIGEAFF. CDR3 DNA (partial): TGCGCCAGCACCCCGCTGGGACAGGGGATCGGTGAA.